This record looks at one TCR beta chain sequence and its context. The antigen is unknown. The V end was cut by 7 bases, the J end by 1 base, with 14 bases between. Per the germline V gene, CDR1 is MNHEY and CDR2 is SMNVEV (reference sequence). This CDR3 has 15 amino acids. Only in-frame clones appear in the TCRdb table, and some are missing; sequencing was by immunoSEQ multiplex PCR. The data hold about 110,000 clones, with 80% to 95% observed a single time. The sample is drawn from a study of T cell responses to AZD1222 COVID-19 vaccine. About the research overall: Some second doses came at about 4 weeks and others at about 12 weeks; these were pooled. General study findings and limits: Vaccine-associated CD4 TCRs ranged over spike, dominating at 160-218 and 743-854. Regions left unmutated in variants are reportedly the target of nearly half of spike-specific TCRs.

The sequences come from peripheral blood, collected on day 0 of AZD1222 vaccination. This chain uses TRBV27 with TRBJ1-5; D perhaps matches TRBD1 (6 bases). This clonotype originated in an adult in good health. CDR3 protein: CASKSGAQSNQPQHF. The CDR3 nucleotides are TGTGCCAGCAAGTCGGGGGCTCAAAGCAATCAGCCCCAGCATTTT.